The 6 T cell receptor beta chains below come from one sample, sequenced in a study of blood T cell repertoires in COVID-19. TCRdb's table, derived via immunoSEQ multiplex PCR, lists solely in-frame clones and lacks some. The sample comprises some 350,000 clones, about 90% of which are singletons, and about 2.7% rests with the top ten. The specimen was PBMCs or T cells enriched from blood (not recorded which). These receptors originate from a young woman who had recovered from COVID-19.

This chain uses TRBV11-1 with TRBJ2-5, with a weak D call TRBD2 (5 bases). V gave up 1 base and J gave up 5 bases, with 14 bases separating them. The CDR3 is made up of 15 amino acids. Germline values: CDR1 SGHAT, CDR2 FQDESV (reference sequence). CDR3 residues: CASSLDGEPVETQYF. CDR3 bases: TGTGCCAGCAGCTTAGACGGGGAGCCCGTCGAGACCCAGTACTTC.

The chain has TRBV25-1 and TRBJ2-5; 8 nucleotides match TRBD2. V shed 5 bases, J shed 1 base, and the junction held 0 bases outside the gene matches. This CDR3 has 13 amino acids. Germline V lookup: CDR1 MGHDK, CDR2 SYGVNS. The CDR3 loop is CASSSGGQETQYF. The CDR3 DNA sequence: TGTGCCAGCAGTAGCGGGGGCCAAGAGACCCAGTACTTC.

This rearrangement joins TRBV27 to TRBJ2-7, with 13 bases matching TRBD2. J gave up 5 bases and V 6 bases, and 13 bases lay outside the gene matches. Germline V gene sequence: CDR1 MNHEY, CDR2 SMNVEV (reference sequence). The CDR3 runs to 17 residues. The CDR3 bases are TGTGCCAGCAGACCTAGGACTAGCGGGAGAGGATTCCACGAGCAGTACTTC. Its translation is CASRPRTSGRGFHEQYF.

This rearrangement joins TRBV7-3 to TRBJ2-1; 7 bases line up with TRBD2. CDR3 length: 13 amino acids. After removal of 5 bases from V and 7 bases from J, the junction contained 5 bases not matched to a gene. In germline, CDR1 is SGHTA, CDR2 FQGTGA. The CDR3 sequence is CASSPSGVNEQFF. DNA of the CDR3: TGTGCCAGCAGCCCAAGCGGGGTGAATGAGCAGTTCTTC. The full variable domain, its missing parts supplied by reference TRBV7-3 and TRBJ2-1, is GAGVSQTPSNKVTEKGKYVELRCDPISGHTALYWYRQSLGQGPEFLIYFQGTGAADDSGLPNDRFFAVRPEGSVSTLKIQRTERGDSAVYLCASSPSGVNEQFFGPGTRLTVL.

The chain combines TRBV7-9 with TRBJ1-1, with D maybe TRBD1 (5 bases). CDR1 and CDR2 from the germline V gene are SEHNR and FQNEAQ (reference sequence). The CDR3 totals 16 residues. The germline V and J ends were trimmed by 1 base and 3 bases, with 15 bases remaining between them. The CDR3 spells CASSLGTRSRDTEAFF. CDR3 nucleotide sequence: TGTGCCAGCAGCTTAGGGACCCGATCCAGGGACACTGAAGCTTTCTTT.

V is TRBV28 and J is TRBJ1-1; TRBD1 agrees at 8 bases. The germline V gene encodes CDR1 MDHEN and CDR2 SYDVKM. The CDR3 has 14 amino acids. J was trimmed by 7 bases and V by 0 bases; bases with no gene match: 4. For the CDR3, the DNA is TGTGCCAGCAGTTTATGGGACAGGGAGATTGAAGCTTTCTTT. This sequence encodes CASSLWDREIEAFF.